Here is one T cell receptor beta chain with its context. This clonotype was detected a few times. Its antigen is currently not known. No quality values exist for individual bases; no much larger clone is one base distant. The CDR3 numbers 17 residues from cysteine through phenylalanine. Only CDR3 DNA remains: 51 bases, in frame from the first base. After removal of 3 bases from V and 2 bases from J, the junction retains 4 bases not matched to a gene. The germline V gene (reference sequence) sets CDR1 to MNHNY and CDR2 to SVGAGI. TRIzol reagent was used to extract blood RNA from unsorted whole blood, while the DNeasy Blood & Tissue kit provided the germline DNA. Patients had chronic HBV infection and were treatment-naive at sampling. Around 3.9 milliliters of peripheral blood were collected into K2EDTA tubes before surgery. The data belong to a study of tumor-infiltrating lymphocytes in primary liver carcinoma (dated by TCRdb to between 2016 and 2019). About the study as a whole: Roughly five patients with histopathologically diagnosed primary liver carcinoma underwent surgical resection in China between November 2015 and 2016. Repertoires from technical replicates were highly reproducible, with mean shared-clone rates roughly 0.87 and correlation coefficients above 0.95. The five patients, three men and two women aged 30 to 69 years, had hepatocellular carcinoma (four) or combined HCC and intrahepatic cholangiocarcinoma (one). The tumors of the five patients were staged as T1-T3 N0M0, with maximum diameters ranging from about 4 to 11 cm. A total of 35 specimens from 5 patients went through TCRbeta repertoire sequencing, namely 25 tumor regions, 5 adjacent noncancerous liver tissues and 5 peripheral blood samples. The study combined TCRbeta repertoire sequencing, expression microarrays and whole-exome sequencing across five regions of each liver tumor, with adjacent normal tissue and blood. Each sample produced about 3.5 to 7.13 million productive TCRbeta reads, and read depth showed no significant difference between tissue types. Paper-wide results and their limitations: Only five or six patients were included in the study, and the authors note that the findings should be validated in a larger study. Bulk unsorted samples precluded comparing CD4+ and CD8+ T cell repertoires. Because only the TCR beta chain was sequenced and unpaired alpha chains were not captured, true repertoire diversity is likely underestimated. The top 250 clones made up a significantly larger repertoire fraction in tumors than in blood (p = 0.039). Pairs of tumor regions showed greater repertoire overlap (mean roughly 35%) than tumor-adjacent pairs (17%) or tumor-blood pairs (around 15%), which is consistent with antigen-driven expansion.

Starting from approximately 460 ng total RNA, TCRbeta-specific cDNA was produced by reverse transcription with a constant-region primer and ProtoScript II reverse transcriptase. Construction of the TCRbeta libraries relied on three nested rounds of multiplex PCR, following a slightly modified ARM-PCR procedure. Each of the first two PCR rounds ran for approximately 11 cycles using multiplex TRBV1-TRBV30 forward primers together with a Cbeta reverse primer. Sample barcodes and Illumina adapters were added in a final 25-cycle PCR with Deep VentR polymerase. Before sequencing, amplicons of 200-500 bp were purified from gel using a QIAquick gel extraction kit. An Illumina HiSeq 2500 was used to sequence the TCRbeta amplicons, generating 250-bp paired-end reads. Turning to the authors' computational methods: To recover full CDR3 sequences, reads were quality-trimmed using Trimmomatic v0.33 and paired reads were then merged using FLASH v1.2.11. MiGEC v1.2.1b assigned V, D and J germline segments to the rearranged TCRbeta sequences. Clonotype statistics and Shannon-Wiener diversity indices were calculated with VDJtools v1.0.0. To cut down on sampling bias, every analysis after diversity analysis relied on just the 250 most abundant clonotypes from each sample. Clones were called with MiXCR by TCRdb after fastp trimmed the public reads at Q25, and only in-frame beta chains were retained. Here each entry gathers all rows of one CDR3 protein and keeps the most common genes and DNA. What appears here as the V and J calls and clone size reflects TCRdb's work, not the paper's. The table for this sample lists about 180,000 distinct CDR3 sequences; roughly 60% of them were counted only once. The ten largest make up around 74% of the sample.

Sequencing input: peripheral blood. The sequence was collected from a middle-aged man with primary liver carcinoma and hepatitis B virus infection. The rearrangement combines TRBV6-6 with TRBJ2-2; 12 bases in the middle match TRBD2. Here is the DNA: TGTGCCAGCAGTTATACTAGCGGGAGGCCAAACACCGGGGAGCTGTTTTTT. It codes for CASSYTSGRPNTGELFF.